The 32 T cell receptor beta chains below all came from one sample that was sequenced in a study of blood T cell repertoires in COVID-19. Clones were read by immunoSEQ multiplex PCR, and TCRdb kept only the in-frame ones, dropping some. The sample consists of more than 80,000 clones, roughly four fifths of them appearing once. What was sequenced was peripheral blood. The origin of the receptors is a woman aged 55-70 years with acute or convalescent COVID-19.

The CDR3 DNA reads as TGCGCCAGCAGCTTTGGGACTAGCGGCGATACGCAGTATTTT. It translates to CASSFGTSGDTQYF. The chain has TRBV5-1 and TRBJ2-3; 11 nucleotides align to TRBD2. The CDR3 length is 14 residues. CDR1 and CDR2 from the germline V gene are SGHRS and YFSETQ. With V trimmed by 2 bases and J by 6 bases, 2 bases remained unmatched.

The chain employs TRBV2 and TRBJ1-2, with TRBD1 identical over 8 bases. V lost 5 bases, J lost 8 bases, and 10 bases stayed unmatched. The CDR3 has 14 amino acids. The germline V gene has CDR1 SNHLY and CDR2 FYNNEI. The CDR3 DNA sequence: TGTGCCAGCAGTAACAACAGGGGGTCGCGAGGCTACACCTTC. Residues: CASSNNRGSRGYTF. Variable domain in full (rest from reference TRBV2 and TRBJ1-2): EPEVTQTPSHQVTQMGQEVILRCVPISNHLYFYWYRQILGQKVEFLVSFYNNEISEKSEIFDDQFSVERPDGSNFTLKIRSTKLEDSAMYFCASSNNRGSRGYTFGSGTRLTVV.

CDR3: CASSQGAGSTDTQYF. CDR3 bases: TGTGCCAGCAGCCAAGGAGCGGGTAGCACAGATACGCAGTATTTT. V usage is TRBV3-1 (or the pseudogene TRBV3-2) and J usage is TRBJ2-3; D is possibly TRBD2 (6 bases). Germline CDR1 reads LGHDT; CDR2 reads YNNKEL (reference sequence). The CDR3 contains 15 residues. V was clipped by 1 base and J by 0 bases, with 8 bases between them.

DNA for the CDR3: TGTGCCAGCAGCCGCGCATCTGGCTATGGCTACACCTTC. Translated: CASSRASGYGYTF. This rearrangement joins TRBV7-3 to TRBJ1-2; D is unclear. Trimming stripped 5 bases from V and 4 bases from J, with 11 bases between. The CDR3 runs to 13 residues. Germline V lookup: CDR1 SGHTA, CDR2 FQGTGA.

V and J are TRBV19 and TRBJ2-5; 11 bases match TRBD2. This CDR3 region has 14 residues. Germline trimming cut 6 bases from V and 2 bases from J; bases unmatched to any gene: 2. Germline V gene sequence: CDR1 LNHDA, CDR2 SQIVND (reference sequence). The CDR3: CASSRLAGQETQYF. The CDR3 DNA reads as TGTGCCAGTAGCAGACTAGCGGGGCAAGAGACCCAGTACTTC.

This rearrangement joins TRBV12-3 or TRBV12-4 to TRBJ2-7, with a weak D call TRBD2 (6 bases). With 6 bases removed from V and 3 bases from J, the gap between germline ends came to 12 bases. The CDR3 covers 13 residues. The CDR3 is CASRRRGHYEQYF. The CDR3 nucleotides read TGTGCCAGCAGGCGGAGGGGTCACTACGAGCAGTACTTC.

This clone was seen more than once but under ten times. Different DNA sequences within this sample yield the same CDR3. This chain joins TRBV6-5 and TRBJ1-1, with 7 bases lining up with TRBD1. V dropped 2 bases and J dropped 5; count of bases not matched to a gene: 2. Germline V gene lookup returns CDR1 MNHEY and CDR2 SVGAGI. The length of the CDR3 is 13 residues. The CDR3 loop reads CASSYNRGTEAFF. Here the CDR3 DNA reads TGTGCCAGCAGTTACAACAGGGGAACTGAAGCTTTCTTT.

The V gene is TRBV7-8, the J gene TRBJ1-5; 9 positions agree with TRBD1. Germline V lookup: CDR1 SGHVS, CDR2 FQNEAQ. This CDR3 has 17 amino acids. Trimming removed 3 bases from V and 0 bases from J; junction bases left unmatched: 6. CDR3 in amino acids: CASSLGQGTYSNQPQHF. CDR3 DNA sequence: TGTGCCAGCAGCTTGGGACAGGGAACTTATAGCAATCAGCCCCAGCATTTT.

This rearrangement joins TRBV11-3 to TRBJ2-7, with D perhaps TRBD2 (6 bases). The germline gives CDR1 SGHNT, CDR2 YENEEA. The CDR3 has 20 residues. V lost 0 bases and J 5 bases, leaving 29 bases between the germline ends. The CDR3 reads CASSLDFSWGRRLASDEQYF. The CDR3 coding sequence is TGTGCCAGCAGCTTAGATTTTTCCTGGGGACGAAGGCTAGCGTCGGACGAGCAGTACTTC. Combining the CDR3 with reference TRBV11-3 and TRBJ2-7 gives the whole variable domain EAGVVQSPRYKIIEKKQPVAFWCNPISGHNTLYWYLQNLGQGPELLIRYENEEAVDDSQLPKDRFSAERLKGVDSTLKIQPAELGDSAVYLCASSLDFSWGRRLASDEQYFGPGTRLTVT.

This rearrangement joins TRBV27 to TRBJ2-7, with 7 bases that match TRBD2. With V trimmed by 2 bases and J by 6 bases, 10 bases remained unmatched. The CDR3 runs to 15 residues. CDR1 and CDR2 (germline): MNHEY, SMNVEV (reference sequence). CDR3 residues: CASSLGAGVSLEQYF. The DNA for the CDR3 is TGTGCCAGCAGTTTAGGGGCGGGAGTATCGCTCGAGCAGTACTTC.

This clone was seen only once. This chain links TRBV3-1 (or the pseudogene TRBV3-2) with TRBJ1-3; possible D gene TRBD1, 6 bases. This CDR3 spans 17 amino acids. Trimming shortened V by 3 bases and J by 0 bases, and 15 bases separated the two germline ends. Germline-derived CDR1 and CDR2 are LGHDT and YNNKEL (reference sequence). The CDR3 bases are TGTGCCAGCAGCCACAGACAGGCGACCCTCTCTGGAAACACCATATATTTT. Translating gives CASSHRQATLSGNTIYF.

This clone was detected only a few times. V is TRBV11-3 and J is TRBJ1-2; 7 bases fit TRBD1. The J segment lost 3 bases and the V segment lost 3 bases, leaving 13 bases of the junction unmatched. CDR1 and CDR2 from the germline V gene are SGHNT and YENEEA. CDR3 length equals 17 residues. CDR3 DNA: TGTGCCAGCAGCTTTTGGCTCTTGAGGGGGCAAGACTATGGCTACACCTTC. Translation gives CASSFWLLRGQDYGYTF. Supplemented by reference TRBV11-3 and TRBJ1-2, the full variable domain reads EAGVVQSPRYKIIEKKQPVAFWCNPISGHNTLYWYLQNLGQGPELLIRYENEEAVDDSQLPKDRFSAERLKGVDSTLKIQPAELGDSAVYLCASSFWLLRGQDYGYTFGSGTRLTVV.

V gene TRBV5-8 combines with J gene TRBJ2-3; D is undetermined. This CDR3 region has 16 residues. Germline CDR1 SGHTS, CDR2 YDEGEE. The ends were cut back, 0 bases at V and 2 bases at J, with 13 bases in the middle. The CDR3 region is CASSLGATSITDTQYF. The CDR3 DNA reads TGTGCCAGCAGCTTGGGGGCTACGTCAATCACAGATACGCAGTATTTT.

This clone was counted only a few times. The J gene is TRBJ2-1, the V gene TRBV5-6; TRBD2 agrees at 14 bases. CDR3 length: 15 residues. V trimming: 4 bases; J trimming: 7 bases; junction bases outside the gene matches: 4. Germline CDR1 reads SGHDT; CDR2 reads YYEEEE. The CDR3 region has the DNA TGTGCCAGCAGCGCGGGACTAGCGGGGGATAATGAGCAGTTCTTC. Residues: CASSAGLAGDNEQFF.

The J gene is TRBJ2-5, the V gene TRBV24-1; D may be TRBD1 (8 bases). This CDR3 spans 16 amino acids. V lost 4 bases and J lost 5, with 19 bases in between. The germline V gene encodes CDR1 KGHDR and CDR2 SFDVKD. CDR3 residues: CATSEAGQGAGETQYF. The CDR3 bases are TGTGCCACCAGTGAGGCCGGACAGGGAGCGGGGGAGACCCAGTACTTC.

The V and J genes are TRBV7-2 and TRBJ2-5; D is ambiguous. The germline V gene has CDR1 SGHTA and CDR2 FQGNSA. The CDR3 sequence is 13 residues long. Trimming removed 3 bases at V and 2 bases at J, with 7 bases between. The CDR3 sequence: CASSFNGQETQYF. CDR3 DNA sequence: TGTGCCAGCAGCTTTAACGGGCAAGAGACCCAGTACTTC.

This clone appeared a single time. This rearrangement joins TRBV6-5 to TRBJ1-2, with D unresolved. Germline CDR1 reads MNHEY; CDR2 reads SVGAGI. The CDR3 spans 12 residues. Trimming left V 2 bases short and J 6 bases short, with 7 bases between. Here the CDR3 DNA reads TGTGCCAGCAGTTACGGAGGAAATGGCTACACCTTC. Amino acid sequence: CASSYGGNGYTF.

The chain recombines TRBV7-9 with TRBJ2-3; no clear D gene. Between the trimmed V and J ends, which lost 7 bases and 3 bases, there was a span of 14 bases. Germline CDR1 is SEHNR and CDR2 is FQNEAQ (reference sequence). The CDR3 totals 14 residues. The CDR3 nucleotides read TGTGCCAGCACTTCCGTGGGCCTGACAGATACGCAGTATTTT. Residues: CASTSVGLTDTQYF.

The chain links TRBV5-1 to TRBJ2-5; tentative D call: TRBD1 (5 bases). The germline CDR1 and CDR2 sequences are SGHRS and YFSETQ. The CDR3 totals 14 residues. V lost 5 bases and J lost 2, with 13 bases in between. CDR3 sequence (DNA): TGCGCCAGCAGACCTACAGGAAAACAAGAGACCCAGTACTTC. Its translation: CASRPTGKQETQYF.

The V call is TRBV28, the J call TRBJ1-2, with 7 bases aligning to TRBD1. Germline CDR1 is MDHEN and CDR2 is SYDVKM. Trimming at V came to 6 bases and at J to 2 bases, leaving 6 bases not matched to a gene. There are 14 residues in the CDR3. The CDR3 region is CASRRIQGNYGYTF. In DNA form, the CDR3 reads TGTGCCAGCAGACGAATACAGGGGAACTATGGCTACACCTTC.

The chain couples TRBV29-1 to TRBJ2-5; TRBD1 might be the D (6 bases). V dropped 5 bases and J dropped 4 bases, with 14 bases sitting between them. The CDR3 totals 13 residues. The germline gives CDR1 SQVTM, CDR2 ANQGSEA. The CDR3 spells CSVRPLGGETQYF. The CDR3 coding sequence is TGCAGCGTTCGGCCGCTAGGGGGAGAGACCCAGTACTTC.

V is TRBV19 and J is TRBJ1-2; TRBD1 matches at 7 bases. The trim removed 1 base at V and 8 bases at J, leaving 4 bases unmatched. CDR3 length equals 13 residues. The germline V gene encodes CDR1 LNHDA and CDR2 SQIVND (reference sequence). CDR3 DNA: TGTGCCAGTAGTATAGGAGGGGGCGGCGGCTACACCTTC. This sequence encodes CASSIGGGGGYTF.

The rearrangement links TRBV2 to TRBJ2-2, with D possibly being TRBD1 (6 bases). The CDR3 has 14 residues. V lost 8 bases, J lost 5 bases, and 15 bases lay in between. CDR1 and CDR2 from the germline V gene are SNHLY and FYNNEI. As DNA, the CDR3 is TGTGCCAGCCACAGGGAATTAAGGACCGGGGAGCTGTTTTTT. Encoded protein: CASHRELRTGELFF. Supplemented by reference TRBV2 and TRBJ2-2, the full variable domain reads EPEVTQTPSHQVTQMGQEVILRCVPISNHLYFYWYRQILGQKVEFLVSFYNNEISEKSEIFDDQFSVERPDGSNFTLKIRSTKLEDSAMYFCASHRELRTGELFFGEGSRLTVL.

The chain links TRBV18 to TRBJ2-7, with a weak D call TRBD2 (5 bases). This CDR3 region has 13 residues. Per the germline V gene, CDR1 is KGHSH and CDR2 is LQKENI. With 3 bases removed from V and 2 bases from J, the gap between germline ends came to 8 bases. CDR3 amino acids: CASSPSGTYEQYF. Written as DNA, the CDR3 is TGTGCCAGCTCACCCAGCGGTACCTACGAGCAGTACTTC. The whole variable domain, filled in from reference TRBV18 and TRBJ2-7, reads NAGVMQNPRHLVRRRGQEARLRCSPMKGHSHVYWYRQLPEEGLKFMVYLQKENIIDESGMPKERFSAEFPKEGPSILRIQQVVRGDSAAYFCASSPSGTYEQYFGPGTRLTVT.

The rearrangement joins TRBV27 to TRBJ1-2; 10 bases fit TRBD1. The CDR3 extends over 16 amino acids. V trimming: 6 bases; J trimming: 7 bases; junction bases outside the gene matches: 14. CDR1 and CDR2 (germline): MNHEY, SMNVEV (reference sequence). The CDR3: CASSSTGTGERSGYTF. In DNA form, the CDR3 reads TGTGCCAGCAGCTCAACTGGGACAGGGGAGAGGAGTGGCTACACCTTC.

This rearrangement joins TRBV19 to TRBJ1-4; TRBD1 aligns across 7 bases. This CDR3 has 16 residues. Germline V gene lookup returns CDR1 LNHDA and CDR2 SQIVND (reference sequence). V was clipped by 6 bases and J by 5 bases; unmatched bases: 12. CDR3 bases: TGTGCCAGTAGACCCAACCCGGGACAGAAGAATGAAAAACTGTTTTTT. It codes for CASRPNPGQKNEKLFF.

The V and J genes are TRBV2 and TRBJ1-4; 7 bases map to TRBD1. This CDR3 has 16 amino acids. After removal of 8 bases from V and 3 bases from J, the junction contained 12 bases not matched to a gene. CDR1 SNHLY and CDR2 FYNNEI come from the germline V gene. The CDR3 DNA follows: TGTGCCAGCCGGGCGCCCCTCACAGGGGCTAATGAAAAACTGTTTTTT. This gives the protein CASRAPLTGANEKLFF.

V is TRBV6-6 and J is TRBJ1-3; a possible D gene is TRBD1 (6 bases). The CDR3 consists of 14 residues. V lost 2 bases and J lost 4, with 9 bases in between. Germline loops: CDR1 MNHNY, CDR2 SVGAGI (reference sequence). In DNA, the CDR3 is TGTGCCAGCAGTTACGGGGACACAGGAAACACCATATATTTT. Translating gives CASSYGDTGNTIYF.

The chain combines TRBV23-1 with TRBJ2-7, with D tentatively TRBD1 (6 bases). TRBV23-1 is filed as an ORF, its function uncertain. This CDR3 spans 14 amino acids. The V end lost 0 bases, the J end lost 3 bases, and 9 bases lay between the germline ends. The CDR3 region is CASSQSYRDYEQYF. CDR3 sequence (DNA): TGCGCCAGCAGTCAATCTTACAGGGACTACGAGCAGTACTTC.

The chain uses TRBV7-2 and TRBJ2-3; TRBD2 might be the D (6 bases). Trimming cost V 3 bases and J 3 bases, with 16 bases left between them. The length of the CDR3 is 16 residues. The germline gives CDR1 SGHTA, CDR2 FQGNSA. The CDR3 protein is CASSLGLGPPTDTQYF. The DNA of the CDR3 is TGTGCCAGCAGCTTGGGACTGGGCCCCCCAACAGATACGCAGTATTTT.

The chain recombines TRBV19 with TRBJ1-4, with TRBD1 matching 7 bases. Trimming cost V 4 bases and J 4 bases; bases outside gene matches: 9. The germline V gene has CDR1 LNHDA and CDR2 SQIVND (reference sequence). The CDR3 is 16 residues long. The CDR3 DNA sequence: TGTGCCAGTAGTACCTTTACAGGGGCCTATAATGAAAAACTGTTTTTT. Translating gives CASSTFTGAYNEKLFF.

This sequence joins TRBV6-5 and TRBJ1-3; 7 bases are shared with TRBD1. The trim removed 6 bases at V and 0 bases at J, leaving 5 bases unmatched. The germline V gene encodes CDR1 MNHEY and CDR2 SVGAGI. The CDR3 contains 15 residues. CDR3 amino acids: CASSVDRDSGNTIYF. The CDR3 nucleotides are TGTGCCAGCAGCGTCGACAGGGACTCTGGAAACACCATATATTTT.